This is a list of T cell receptor beta chains from one sample in a study of blood T cells in healthy people across ages. A single record per CDR3 protein comes from TCRdb applying MiXCR to the 5' RACE reads. Found here are about 970,000 distinct CDR3 sequences, about 53% of them singletons; the top ten hold over 20%. The sample taken for sequencing was blood. These receptors were collected from a woman aged 55-69 years in good health. The CDR3 runs from the conserved cysteine through the conserved F or W. D genes are given only for firm matches. Expanded clones get a size class; other rows say once, few or many, or leave the size out.

D,size,V,J,CDR3,DNA
TRBD2,NA,TRBV20-1,TRBJ2-1,CSARDMGLAVKFNNEQFF,TGCAGTGCTAGAGATATGGGACTAGCGGTAAAATTTAACAATGAGCAGTTCTTC
NA,NA,TRBV11-2,TRBJ2-5,CASSSRGYREGETQYF,TGTGCCAGCAGCTCCCGAGGGTACAGGGAGGGCGAGACCCAGTACTTC
NA,NA,TRBV10-1,TRBJ2-5,CASSPGWGQYF,TGCGCCAGCAGCCCGGGTTGGGGGCAGTACTTC
TRBD2,NA,TRBV20-1,TRBJ2-3,CSARGQPLAGGSWEWADTQYF,TGCAGCGCTAGAGGTCAACCTCTCGCGGGAGGGAGTTGGGAGTGGGCAGATACGCAGTATTTT
TRBD2,NA,TRBV29-1,TRBJ2-5,CSVASSGGETQYF,TGCAGCGTTGCGTCTAGCGGGGGAGAGACCCAGTACTTC
NA,few,TRBV10-3,TRBJ2-3,CAISEFGDTQYF,TGTGCCATCAGTGAGTTTGGAGATACGCAGTATTTT
NA,NA,TRBV20-1,TRBJ2-7,CSASEQGRAYEQYF,TGCAGTGCTAGCGAACAGGGACGGGCGTACGAGCAGTACTTC
NA,NA,TRBV20-1,TRBJ2-7,CSARDLSSAGIYEQYF,TGCAGTGCTAGAGATCTATCGAGCGCCGGAATCTACGAGCAGTACTTC
NA,few,TRBV6-5,TRBJ2-5,CASSYSDRGKETQYF,TGTGCCAGCAGTTACTCGGACCGGGGCAAAGAGACCCAGTACTTC
NA,NA,TRBV27,TRBJ2-1,CASSSLGSVPSSYNEQFF,TGTGCCAGCAGTTCCCTAGGATCTGTCCCGAGCTCCTACAATGAGCAGTTCTTC
NA,NA,TRBV6-6,TRBJ1-2,CASSFRTDEGGYTF,TGTGCCAGCAGTTTCCGGACCGATGAAGGTGGCTACACCTTC
NA,few,TRBV5-1,TRBJ2-5,CASKVGGDETQYF,TGCGCCAGCAAGGTGGGAGGAGATGAGACCCAGTACTTC
TRBD1,NA,TRBV29-1,TRBJ1-2,CSLPGTGYGYTF,TGCAGCCTCCCGGGGACAGGATATGGCTACACCTTC
NA,NA,TRBV10-3,TRBJ2-1,CAIRDSYNEQFF,TGTGCCATCAGAGATTCCTACAATGAGCAGTTCTTC
NA,few,TRBV20-1,TRBJ2-1,CSALLDEANPPNEQFF,TGCAGTGCACTCCTGGACGAAGCGAACCCCCCCAATGAGCAGTTCTTC
NA,once,TRBV25-1,TRBJ2-1,CASSDILGSEQFF,TGTGCCAGCAGTGATATCCTGGGGTCCGAGCAGTTCTTC
NA,NA,TRBV27,TRBJ2-1,CASSLLRDRSYNEQFF,TGTGCCAGCAGTTTATTGAGGGATAGGTCCTACAATGAGCAGTTCTTC
NA,NA,TRBV15,TRBJ2-5,CATSRKVETQYF,TGTGCCACATCACGGAAGGTGGAGACCCAGTACTTC
NA,NA,TRBV10-3,TRBJ2-7,CATGRSSYEQYF,TGTGCCACTGGAAGGAGCTCCTACGAGCAGTACTTC
NA,NA,TRBV24-1,TRBJ2-5,CATSDPGTPLEETQYF,TGTGCCACCAGTGACCCTGGGACACCACTGGAAGAGACCCAGTACTTC
NA,many,TRBV9,TRBJ2-7,CASSPRQSSYEQYF,TGTGCCAGCAGCCCTCGACAGAGCTCCTACGAGCAGTACTTC
NA,NA,TRBV4-2,TRBJ2-1,CASSLTGPDYNEQFF,TGTGCCAGCAGCCTTACCGGGCCCGACTACAATGAGCAGTTCTTC
NA,NA,TRBV6-5,TRBJ2-5,CASSYSIPSLAQRAQQYF,TGTGCCAGCAGTTACTCGATTCCTTCACTAGCCCAACGTGCCCAGCAGTACTTC
NA,few,TRBV20-1,TRBJ2-3,CSAWRQGTTDTQYF,TGCAGTGCTTGGAGGCAGGGTACCACAGATACGCAGTATTTT
NA,NA,TRBV6-6,TRBJ2-7,CASSPTRQGSGEQYF,TGTGCCAGCAGTCCCACCCGACAGGGTAGCGGCGAGCAGTACTTC
NA,few,TRBV6-5,TRBJ1-1,CASSYSWQGNTEAFF,TGTGCCAGCAGTTACTCGTGGCAGGGGAACACTGAAGCTTTCTTT
TRBD2,NA,TRBV7-2,TRBJ2-2,CASSLPPGTSGTRGTGELFF,TGTGCCAGCAGCCTCCCTCCCGGGACTAGCGGAACGAGGGGTACCGGGGAGCTGTTTTTT
NA,NA,TRBV2,TRBJ1-5,CASSRLVQPQHF,TGTGCCAGCAGCCGACTCGTCCAGCCCCAGCATTTT
NA,NA,TRBV6-1,TRBJ1-2,CASSVGQGGYGYTF,TGTGCCAGCAGTGTCGGGCAGGGAGGCTATGGCTACACCTTC
TRBD2,many,TRBV20-1,TRBJ2-1,CSASPTSGGYNEQFF,TGCAGTGCTAGCCCGACTAGCGGGGGGTACAATGAGCAGTTCTTC
TRBD2,NA,TRBV18,TRBJ2-3,CASSPGLDGTDTQYF,TGTGCCAGCTCACCGGGACTAGATGGCACAGATACGCAGTATTTT
NA,few,TRBV11-2,TRBJ2-5,CASSWFTDTQETQYF,TGTGCCAGCAGCTGGTTCACGGACACCCAAGAGACCCAGTACTTC
NA,NA,TRBV20-1,TRBJ1-2,CSARGRATDYGYTF,TGCAGTGCTAGAGGGCGGGCGACAGACTATGGCTACACCTTC
NA,NA,TRBV7-6,TRBJ2-4,CASSLAAGAKNIQYF,TGTGCCAGCAGCTTAGCTGCAGGAGCCAAAAACATTCAGTACTTC
NA,NA,TRBV4-1,TRBJ2-3,CASSQGVNAGSTDTQYF,TGCGCCAGCAGCCAAGGAGTGAATGCGGGAAGCACAGATACGCAGTATTTT
NA,NA,TRBV15,TRBJ2-3,CATGQGGRPDTQYF,TGTGCCACCGGGCAGGGGGGGCGTCCAGATACGCAGTATTTT
NA,NA,TRBV10-3,TRBJ1-2,CAISARGDGYTF,TGTGCCATCAGTGCCCGAGGGGATGGCTACACCTTC
TRBD2,few,TRBV3-1,TRBJ2-7,CASSQRAGAYEQYF,TGTGCCAGCAGCCAGCGAGCGGGAGCCTACGAGCAGTACTTC
NA,few,TRBV27,TRBJ2-5,CASSLFGQYEETQYF,TGTGCCAGCAGTTTATTCGGGCAGTACGAAGAGACCCAGTACTTC
NA,NA,TRBV20-1,TRBJ2-3,CSARRVGSRVGTDTQYF,TGCAGTGCTAGACGCGTCGGGAGTAGAGTAGGCACAGATACGCAGTATTTT
TRBD2,once,TRBV4-3,TRBJ2-3,CASSQVYRTSGSRVTQYF,TGCGCCAGCAGCCAAGTTTATAGGACTAGCGGGAGCCGAGTTACGCAGTATTTT
NA,few,TRBV6-2/TRBV6-3,TRBJ1-2,CASSYSIGGGGYTF,TGTGCCAGCAGTTACTCGATTGGGGGAGGAGGCTACACCTTC
NA,once,TRBV10-3,TRBJ2-3,CAIGDSGFPGVGTDTQYF,TGTGCCATCGGTGACAGTGGTTTCCCGGGGGTGGGCACAGATACGCAGTATTTT